The 2 T cell receptor beta chains below were found in one sample sequenced in a study of blood T cell repertoires in COVID-19. Method: immunoSEQ multiplex PCR; TCRdb's copy keeps in-frame clones and lacks some. The sample contains about 300,000 clones, 89% of which appear only once. Sequencing was performed on PBMCs or T cells enriched from blood (not recorded which). These receptor sequences come from a woman in her forties or fifties who had been exposed to COVID-19.

V is TRBV5-1 and J is TRBJ1-2, with TRBD1 matching 8 bases. CDR1 is SGHRS and CDR2 is YFSETQ in the germline V gene. The CDR3 is 13 amino acids. J gave up 5 bases and V 4 bases, and 4 bases lay outside the gene matches. CDR3 residues: CASSQGQEYGYTF. In DNA, the CDR3 is TGCGCCAGCAGCCAGGGACAGGAGTATGGCTACACCTTC. The whole variable domain, filled in from reference TRBV5-1 and TRBJ1-2, reads KAGVTQTPRYLIKTRGQQVTLSCSPISGHRSVSWYQQTPGQGLQFLFEYFSETQRNKGNFPGRFSGRQFSNSRSEMNVSTLELGDSALYLCASSQGQEYGYTFGSGTRLTVV.

The V gene is TRBV21-1, the J gene TRBJ2-1; no DNA check was done on the table's D call, TRBD2. TRBV21-1 is described as a pseudogene. This CDR3 has 18 residues. This CDR3 is CASSKGTTPGVPYNEQFF. The CDR3 DNA follows: TGTGCCAGCAGCAAAGGAACCACGCCGGGGGTACCCTACAATGAGCAGTTCTTC.